This T cell receptor beta chain was obtained from a study of T cell responses to AZD1222 COVID-19 vaccine. Data came from immunoSEQ multiplex PCR; TCRdb stores just in-frame clones and leaves some out. This sample yields around 160,000 clones, of which 75% to 95% are seen a single time; under 1.5% belongs to the top ten. Notes on the study in general: A reported finding is that nearly half of spike-specific TCRs target unmutated variant regions.

The CDR3 extends over 14 amino acids. Germline V gene lookup returns CDR1 SGHAT and CDR2 FQNNGV. Trimming cost V 0 bases and J 4 bases, with 10 bases left between them. In this sample, this clone turned up once. Its antigen is currently unknown. This clonotype was sampled from an adult in good health. This material consisted of peripheral blood, taken on day 0 of AZD1222 vaccination. V is TRBV11-2 and J is TRBJ2-7; D perhaps matches TRBD2 (5 bases). The CDR3 spells CASSLERTSYEQYF. CDR3 nucleotide sequence: TGTGCCAGCAGCTTAGAAAGGACTTCGTACGAGCAGTACTTC.